Included here is one T cell receptor beta chain sequence, with context. What it binds is not known. The data were taken from a study of T cell responses to AZD1222 COVID-19 vaccine. The CDR3 is 17 residues long. The V end lost 3 bases, the J end lost 4 bases, and 22 bases lay between the germline ends. CDR1 is SGDLS and CDR2 is YYNGEE in the germline V gene. Profiled with immunoSEQ multiplex PCR; TCRdb holds only in-frame clones, not every one. This sample has approximately 190,000 clones, with around 92% found just once. Study-wide results and caveats: Clonal diversity may have been underestimated in mostly white British donors.

The source was peripheral blood, collected on day 0 of AZD1222 vaccination. The chain is built from TRBV9 and TRBJ1-2, with D perhaps TRBD1 (6 bases). This receptor was taken from an adult in good health. CDR3 sequence: CASSAPASGTNFYGYTF. In DNA, the CDR3 is TGTGCCAGCAGCGCCCCAGCCTCAGGGACAAACTTCTATGGCTACACCTTC.